This section outlines one TCR beta chain sequence together with its context. The V gene's germline CDR1 is SEHNR and CDR2 FQNEAQ (reference sequence). V dropped 3 bases and J dropped 7; count of bases not matched to a gene: 6. The CDR3 has 15 residues. TCRdb itself ran the 5' RACE reads through MiXCR, one entry per CDR3 protein. The table shows around 530,000 distinct CDR3 sequences, with about 16% occurring only once. This entry comes from a study of identical twins. This sample was shared with a second study, whose subject was yellow fever vaccine responses in identical twins.

The receptor comes from a woman between 18 and 29 years old in good health. Sequencing input: CD4+ T cells sorted from blood. This chain uses TRBV7-9 with TRBJ2-5, with 12 positions matching TRBD2. The CDR3 region has the DNA TGTGCCAGCAGCTTGACTAGCGGGAGTGGAGGGACCCAGTACTTC. As protein: CASSLTSGSGGTQYF.